Below, one T cell receptor beta chain is given with its context. Its antigen target is currently unknown. Nothing much larger sits one base from this clone, and base qualities are not available. The CDR1 and CDR2 encoded by the germline V gene (reference sequence) are MNHEY and SMNVEV. The CDR3 sequence holds 17 residues, the cysteine and phenylalanine included. Only CDR3 DNA remains: 51 bases, in frame from the first base. V loses 4 bases at its end and J loses 3 bases; junction bases beyond the gene matches: 10. The sample's time point label, in plain terms: about 4 weeks on oral tofacitinib. The sample's treatment or condition label, in plain terms: oral pan-JAK inhibitor, 5-10 mg twice daily. Lesional scalp punch biopsies and peripheral blood were obtained from alopecia areata patients. After PBMCs were isolated by density centrifugation and stained for CD3, CD4 and CD8, a FACSAria was used to sort CD4+ and CD8+ T cells.

The sample is drawn from a study of CD8+ T cells in alopecia areata (dated by TCRdb to between 2018 and 2020). Concerning the study at large: Treated patients were enrolled in an open-label pilot trial of oral tofacitinib at 5 to 10 mg twice daily for moderate-to-severe alopecia areata. RNA came from the PAXgene miRNA kit for fixed scalp, the miRNeasy kit for PBMCs, and the RNeasy kit for mouse skin. Clonality in the scalp was compared among normal scalp (n=4), patchy alopecia areata scalp (n=8), and alopecia totalis/universalis scalp (n=8). Scalp tissue and sorted CD4+ and CD8+ peripheral blood T cells from patchy and totalis/universalis alopecia areata patients and from healthy controls were covered by human TCRbeta sequencing. Tofacitinib-treated patients had biopsies at baseline and at 4 and 24 weeks of treatment, with a later scalp biopsy in several patients. TCRbeta CDR3 regions were amplified by immunoSEQ multiplex PCR using 35 Vbeta forward and 13 Jbeta reverse primers. High-throughput TCRbeta sequencing was used to examine T cell clonal expansion in alopecia areata in both the C3H/HeJ mouse model and human patients. In treated patients, disease severity was measured using the SALT score, which gives the percentage of scalp surface area affected. Patients received tofacitinib for 6 to 18 months and were then followed off drug for 6 months to check for delayed response and recurrence.

The receptor library was made with the immunoSEQ multiplex PCR assay. RNA was extracted from all samples and reverse transcribed into cDNA as template for TCR sequencing. First-strand cDNA was synthesized with SuperScript III using a 2:1 mix of oligo-dT and random hexamers. Amplification bias was assessed with a synthetic immune receptor repertoire, and residual bias was removed computationally. For the original study's pipeline: Raw reads were preprocessed to remove errors, and CDR3 was defined by IMGT conventions from the conserved cysteine to phenylalanine. To get clonality, Shannon entropy was normalized by log2 of the number of productive unique TCRs and the result was subtracted from 1. Whether scalp clones were CD4 or CD8 was inferred by matching scalp TCRbeta sequences against CD4 and CD8 repertoires sorted from blood. The source is immuneACCESS, and TCRdb retained only in-frame sequences with V and J called. Part of the clones is not carried over; for the studies checked, unresolved V genes explain less than half of this, and the remainder is unexplained. V and J calls and clone size are those listed in that table; D and trimming were worked out from the DNA. The sample table records about 190,000 clones; approximately 60% of these occur just once. The leading ten clones occupy roughly 0.7% of the sample.

Overall study results and their limits: Compared with normal scalp, lesional scalp, particularly in alopecia totalis/universalis, had higher clonality and more expanded CD8+ clones, which suggests antigenic drive. Because the treated cohort was small and had just a single nonresponder, larger studies are needed to establish links between baseline CD8+ expansion and response. Many expanded lesional clones were found to persist in scalp and blood during tofacitinib treatment, and relapse after treatment cessation may be partly explained by this persistence. Unlike mouse skin, where gammadelta T cells dominate, normal human skin contains resident alphabeta T cells that get sequenced too, which complicates analysis of the scalp TCR repertoire. Tofacitinib significantly decreased scalp clonality and the number of expanded CD8+ clones among the top 100 scalp clones. Shared TCR sequences between patients were less evident than in mice, which may be partly attributable to HLA diversity in the patient population.

The receptor was derived from a human donor with alopecia areata. The chain links TRBV27 with TRBJ2-3, with 10 bases aligning to TRBD2. Source: CD4+ T cells sorted from blood, taken at week 4, from a patient treated with tofacitinib. Read as DNA, the sequence is TGTGCCAGCAGTTCCCTCTCTAGCGGGAGTGGGACAGATACGCAGTATTTT. It translates to CASSSLSSGSGTDTQYF.